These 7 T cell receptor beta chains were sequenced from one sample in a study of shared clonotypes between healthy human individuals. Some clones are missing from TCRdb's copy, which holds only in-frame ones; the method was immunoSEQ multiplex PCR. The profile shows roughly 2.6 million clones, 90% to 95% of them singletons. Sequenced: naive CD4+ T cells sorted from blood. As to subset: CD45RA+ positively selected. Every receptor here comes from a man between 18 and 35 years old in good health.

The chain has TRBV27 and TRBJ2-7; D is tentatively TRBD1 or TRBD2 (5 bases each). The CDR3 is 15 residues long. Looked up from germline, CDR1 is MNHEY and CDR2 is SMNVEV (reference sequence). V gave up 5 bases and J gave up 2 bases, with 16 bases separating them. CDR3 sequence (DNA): TGTGCCAGCAGTCAAAGGGAAGGGACGGCCTACGAGCAGTACTTC. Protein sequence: CASSQREGTAYEQYF.

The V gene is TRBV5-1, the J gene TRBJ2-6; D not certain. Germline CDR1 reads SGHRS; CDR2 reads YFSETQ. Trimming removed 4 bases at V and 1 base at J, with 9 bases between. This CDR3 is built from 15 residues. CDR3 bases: TGCGCCAGCAGCGCAACTGCGTCTGGGGCCAACGTCCTGACTTTC. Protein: CASSATASGANVLTF. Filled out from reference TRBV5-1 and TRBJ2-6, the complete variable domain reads KAGVTQTPRYLIKTRGQQVTLSCSPISGHRSVSWYQQTPGQGLQFLFEYFSETQRNKGNFPGRFSGRQFSNSRSEMNVSTLELGDSALYLCASSATASGANVLTFGAGSRLTVL.

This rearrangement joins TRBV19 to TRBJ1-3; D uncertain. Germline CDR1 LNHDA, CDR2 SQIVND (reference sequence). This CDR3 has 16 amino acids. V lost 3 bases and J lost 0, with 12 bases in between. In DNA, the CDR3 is TGTGCCAGTAGTATGGGAGCAGCCAGCTCTGGAAACACCATATATTTT. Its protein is CASSMGAASSGNTIYF. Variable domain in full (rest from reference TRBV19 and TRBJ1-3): DGGITQSPKYLFRKEGQNVTLSCEQNLNHDAMYWYRQDPGQGLRLIYYSQIVNDFQKGDIAEGYSVSREKKESFPLTVTSAQKNPTAFYLCASSMGAASSGNTIYFGEGSWLTVV.

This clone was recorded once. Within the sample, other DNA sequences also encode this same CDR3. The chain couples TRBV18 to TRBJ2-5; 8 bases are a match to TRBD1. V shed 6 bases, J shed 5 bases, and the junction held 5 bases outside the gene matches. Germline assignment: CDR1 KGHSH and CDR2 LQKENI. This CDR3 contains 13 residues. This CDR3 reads CASSPGGLETQYF. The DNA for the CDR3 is TGTGCCAGCTCCCCAGGGGGCCTGGAGACCCAGTACTTC.

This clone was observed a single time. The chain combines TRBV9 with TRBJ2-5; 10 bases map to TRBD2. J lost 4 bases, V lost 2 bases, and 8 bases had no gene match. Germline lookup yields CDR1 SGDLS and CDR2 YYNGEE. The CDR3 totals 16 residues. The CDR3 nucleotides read TGTGCCAGCAGCGTTACTAGCGGGGTTGTGGGAGAGACCCAGTACTTC. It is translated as CASSVTSGVVGETQYF.

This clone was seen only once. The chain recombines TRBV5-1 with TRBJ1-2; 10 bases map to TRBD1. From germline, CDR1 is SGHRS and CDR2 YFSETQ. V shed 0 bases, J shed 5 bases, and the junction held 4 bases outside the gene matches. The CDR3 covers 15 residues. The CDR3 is CASSLGGTGEYGYTF. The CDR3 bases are TGCGCCAGCAGCTTGGGCGGGACAGGGGAGTATGGCTACACCTTC.

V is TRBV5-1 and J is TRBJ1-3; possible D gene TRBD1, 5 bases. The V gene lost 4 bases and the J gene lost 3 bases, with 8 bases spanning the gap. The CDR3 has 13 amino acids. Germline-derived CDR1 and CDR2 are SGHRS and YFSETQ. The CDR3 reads CASSGGYGNTIYF. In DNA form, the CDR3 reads TGCGCCAGCAGCGGGGGATATGGAAACACCATATATTTT.